This entry is about one TCR beta chain. Its matching antigen is unknown. Libraries were prepared by immunoSEQ multiplex PCR; TCRdb keeps only in-frame clonotypes and omits some of them. The table shows some 45,000 clones, with about 80% occurring only once. The sample originates from a study of OX40 agonist ivuxolimab in advanced cancers. Whole-study context: The patients received ivuxolimab by intravenous route every 2 weeks at 0.01 to 10 mg/kg. Among those treated, three patients had partial responses, one with hepatocellular carcinoma and two with cutaneous melanoma. Study results and caveats: Expanded clones belonging to CD8+ T cells outnumbered, on average, those of CD4+.

CDR1 is GTSNPN, CDR2 SVGIG, per germline (reference sequence). The CDR3 runs to 13 residues. V was clipped by 3 bases and J by 4 bases, with 10 bases between them. The chain uses TRBV30 and TRBJ1-3; D unclear. Sequencing used CD4+ or CD8+ T cells sorted from blood, obtained in a trial of the OX40 agonist ivuxolimab. This sequence was found in an adult with an advanced solid tumor such as melanoma, head and neck, liver or kidney cancer. CDR3 amino acids: CAWSLRAGNTIYF. CDR3 in DNA: TGTGCCTGGAGCCTCCGGGCGGGAAACACCATATATTTT.